This T cell receptor (beta chain) was identified in a study of cytomegalovirus exposure and HLA in healthy donors (dated by TCRdb to the late 2010s). Describing the broader study: The 650 to 750 repertoires of the first cohort and the 95 to 150 validation repertoires were produced on the same platform, according to a later analysis. The aim of the study was to test whether cataloging public T cell receptors could identify signatures of past pathogen exposure. Besides the first cohort of 550 to 750 subjects, a separate validation cohort made up of 120 different subjects was used. To predict cytomegalovirus infection status, the study combined high-throughput TCR immunosequencing, statistical association of individual TCRs with disease status, and machine learning.

The method behind the library was the immunoSEQ multiplex PCR assay. Per the source publication's procedure: A statistical classification framework was developed to diagnose cytomegalovirus status using the catalog of TCR beta chain sequences. This is the immuneACCESS table as TCRdb keeps it, with only in-frame sequences that have V and J called. A part of the clones is gone; compared with another copy, unresolved V genes explain less than half, and the rest is unexplained. That table furnishes V, J and clone size, whereas the DNA furnished D and trimming. The table for this sample lists some 98,000 clones; 87% of them were counted only once. Roughly 4.3% of the sample is held by the ten biggest clonotypes. The donors belonged to the validation cohort of over a hundred subjects, which was separate from the roughly 670-subject first cohort. As to this clone: Its antigen target is currently unknown. No much larger clone exists at a distance of one base, and base qualities are not known.

Points the paper makes about the study in general: Most TCR sequences were observed very rarely across donors, whereas some public TCRs were present in many individuals. A few of the identified cytomegalovirus-associated TCR beta chains were confirmed in vitro to be specific for cytomegalovirus antigens. Of the cluster scores, roughly 95% were above 0 in a later analysis, which found that TCRs clustered in the first cohort also tended to co-occur in the 120 or so validation repertoires. The classifier was reported to diagnose cytomegalovirus status with high specificity and sensitivity in both the original and validation cohorts. A later analysis had no HLA typing for the validation cohort, so co-occurrence there was scored across all 120 repertoires. The authors suggested that the approach could potentially be generalized to other disease states and immunological phenotypes. The study listed approximately 150 TCR beta chains as associated with cytomegalovirus.

The germline V gene encodes CDR1 SNHLY and CDR2 FYNNEI. From the cysteine through the phenylalanine, the CDR3 covers 14 amino acids. Here the CDR3 DNA is all that survives: 42 bases in frame from base 1. V is reduced by 3 bases and J by 4 bases, leaving a spacing of 9 bases between them. This receptor was taken from a woman aged 30 to 39 in good health and CMV-seronegative. In this chain, TRBV2 is recombined with TRBJ2-2, with an unclear D gene assignment. Source material: PBMCs. The nucleotides are TGTGCCAGCAGTGATAGCCCTGGCACCGGGGAGCTGTTTTTT. Translated, this is CASSDSPGTGELFF.